These T cell receptor beta chains were read from a single sample in a study of T cell repertoires in cytomegalovirus infection. TCRdb passed the reads through MiXCR, listing each CDR3 protein once. The sample holds hundreds of thousands of distinct CDR3 sequences, around 35% seen once. Their antigen targets remain unknown. The sequences come from cultured PBMCs, collected from culture after CMV antigen stimulation. These receptors were obtained from a human donor in good health (CMV status not recorded). Some clones in this sample may be carry-over from other donors' samples. Both conserved end residues are part of each CDR3. A D gene is named only where the DNA matches it firmly. Expanded clones are given a class, and other clones once, few, many or no size at all.

CASSLGGFVGDTEAFF	TGTGCCAGCAGCCTGGGGGGCTTTGTGGGAGACACTGAAGCTTTCTTT	-	TRBV7-2	TRBJ1-1	many
CASKPAGSGANVLTF	TGTGCCAGCAAACCCGCCGGCTCTGGGGCCAACGTCCTGACTTTC	-	TRBV12-3/TRBV12-4	TRBJ2-6	-
CASSRGRQTKNIQYF	TGTGCCAGTAGTCGGGGGAGACAGACAAAAAACATTCAGTACTTC	-	TRBV19	TRBJ2-4	-
CASSIDHRQGNTEAFF	TGTGCCAGTAGTATAGATCACCGACAGGGCAACACTGAAGCTTTCTTT	TRBD1	TRBV19	TRBJ1-1	-
CASSLGTGLDTQYF	TGTGCCAGCAGCTTAGGAACTGGGCTAGATACCCAGTACTTC	-	TRBV7-6	TRBJ2-5	-
CASSLGGVGELFF	TGTGCCAGCAGCTTAGGGGGCGTCGGGGAGCTGTTTTTT	TRBD1	TRBV5-3	TRBJ2-2	-
CASPQRAGPYNEQFF	TGCGCCAGCCCTCAAAGGGCAGGGCCCTACAATGAGCAGTTCTTC	-	TRBV23-1	TRBJ2-1	-
CASSPGTSGVGEQFF	TGTGCCAGCAGTCCAGGGACTAGCGGGGTCGGTGAGCAGTTCTTC	TRBD2	TRBV12-3/TRBV12-4	TRBJ2-1	-
CASSRGQGGLLATDTQYF	TGTGCCAGCAGCCGCGGACAGGGGGGCCTGTTGGCCACAGATACGCAGTATTTT	TRBD1	TRBV7-8	TRBJ2-3	-
CASSLAGYYEKLFF	TGTGCCAGCAGCTTAGCGGGGTACTACGAAAAACTGTTTTTT	-	TRBV7-2	TRBJ1-4	-
CASSQAASVLGELFF	TGTGCCAGCAGCCAAGCAGCATCTGTACTCGGGGAGCTGTTTTTT	-	TRBV14	TRBJ2-2	few
CASSPNSRVGTDTQYF	TGTGCCAGCTCCCCCAATAGCCGAGTGGGCACAGATACGCAGTATTTT	-	TRBV6-1	TRBJ2-3	-
CASSPPRGVGTDTQYF	TGTGCCAGCTCACCCCCCCGGGGGGTTGGCACAGATACGCAGTATTTT	TRBD2	TRBV18	TRBJ2-3	few
CASSFNGQSTDTQYF	TGTGCCAGCAGCTTTAACGGGCAGAGCACAGATACGCAGTATTTT	-	TRBV7-2	TRBJ2-3	many
CASIPPSGTEAFF	TGTGCCAGCATCCCCCCATCGGGGACTGAAGCTTTCTTT	-	TRBV7-6	TRBJ1-1	-
CASSLGGLSNEKLFF	TGTGCCAGCAGTTTAGGGGGATTGTCTAATGAAAAACTGTTTTTT	-	TRBV12-3/TRBV12-4	TRBJ1-4	few
CAITVSGVTYEQYF	TGTGCCATCACTGTTAGCGGGGTTACCTACGAGCAGTACTTC	TRBD2	TRBV10-3	TRBJ2-7	-
CASSRLQVSKNIQYF	TGTGCCAGCAGCCGGCTGCAGGTCTCCAAAAACATTCAGTACTTC	-	TRBV7-2	TRBJ2-4	many
CSARGWTSGNEQFF	TGCAGTGCCCGAGGCTGGACTAGCGGCAATGAGCAGTTCTTC	TRBD2	TRBV20-1	TRBJ2-1	-
CASSGEFSGNTIYF	TGTGCCAGCAGCGGAGAGTTCTCTGGAAACACCATATATTTT	-	TRBV9	TRBJ1-3	-
CASSLDLMGLMNTEAFF	TGTGCCAGCAGCTTAGATCTTATGGGGTTAATGAACACTGAAGCTTTCTTT	-	TRBV11-3	TRBJ1-1	-
CASSSLDKPHQPQHF	TGTGCCAGCAGTTCCCTGGACAAGCCGCATCAGCCCCAGCATTTT	-	TRBV28	TRBJ1-5	-
CASSPETIYSNQPQHF	TGTGCCAGCAGTCCGGAGACTATATATAGCAATCAGCCCCAGCATTTT	-	TRBV6-2/TRBV6-3	TRBJ1-5	-
CASSPADRASETQYF	TGTGCCAGCTCACCAGCCGACAGGGCTTCAGAGACCCAGTACTTC	TRBD1	TRBV18	TRBJ2-5	-
CASRPRSGSGEQFF	TGTGCCAGCAGGCCCCGCAGCGGATCGGGTGAGCAGTTCTTC	-	TRBV28	TRBJ2-1	-
CASSPNSSPRDTQYF	TGTGCCAGCAGCCCTAATAGCTCCCCCAGGGATACGCAGTATTTT	-	TRBV12-3/TRBV12-4	TRBJ2-3	few
CASTKLAGGSTDTQYF	TGTGCCAGCACCAAACTAGCGGGGGGAAGCACAGATACGCAGTATTTT	TRBD2	TRBV7-8	TRBJ2-3	-
CASSRHGSNEQFF	TGTGCCAGCAGCCGACACGGCAGCAATGAGCAGTTCTTC	-	TRBV28	TRBJ2-1	few
CASSWDRNQPQHF	TGTGCCAGCAGTTGGGACAGAAATCAGCCCCAGCATTTT	TRBD1	TRBV12-3/TRBV12-4	TRBJ1-5	many